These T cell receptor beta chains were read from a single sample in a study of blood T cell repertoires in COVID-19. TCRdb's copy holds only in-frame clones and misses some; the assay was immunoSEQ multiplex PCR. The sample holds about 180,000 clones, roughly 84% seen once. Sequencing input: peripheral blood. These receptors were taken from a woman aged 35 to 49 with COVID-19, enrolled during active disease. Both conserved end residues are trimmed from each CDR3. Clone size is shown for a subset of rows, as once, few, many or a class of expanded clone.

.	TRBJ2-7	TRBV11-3	ASSPGEGEMNEQY
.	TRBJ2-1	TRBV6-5	ASKRNGGHNEQF
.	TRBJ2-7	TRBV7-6	ASSLSGPRGDEQY
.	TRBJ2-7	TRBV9	ASSVGLANEQY
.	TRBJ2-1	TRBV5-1	ASSGGSGSSYNEQF
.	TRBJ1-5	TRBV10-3	AISKGSDQPQH
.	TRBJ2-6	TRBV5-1	ASSLGGSGANVLT
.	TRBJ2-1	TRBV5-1	ASSLSTGTGGNEQF
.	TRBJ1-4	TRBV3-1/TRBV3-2	ASSHLFQGATNEKLF
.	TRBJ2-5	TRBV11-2	ASSSQGRTALLAQY
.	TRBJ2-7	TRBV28	ASSFQGLSYEQY
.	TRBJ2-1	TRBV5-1	ASSLGGQSYNEQF
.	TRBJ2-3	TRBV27	ASMIPGITDTQY
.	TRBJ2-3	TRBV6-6	ASSFTGVGTDTQY
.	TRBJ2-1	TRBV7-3	ASSLSREQEQF
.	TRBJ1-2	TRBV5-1	ASSLGSEGYT
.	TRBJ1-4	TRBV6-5	ASNPRWQGGEKLF
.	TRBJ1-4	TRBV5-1	ASSGGTYGEKLF
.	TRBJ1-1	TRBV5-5	ASSLGRGRFSAF
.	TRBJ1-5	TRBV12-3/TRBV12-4	ASSYPGRPQH
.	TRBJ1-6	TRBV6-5	ASKPGHDNSPLH
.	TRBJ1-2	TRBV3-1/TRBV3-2	ASSFSGVGYGYT
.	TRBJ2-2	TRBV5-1	ASSLVGQGTGELF
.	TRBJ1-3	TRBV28	ASSLQGAPGNTIY
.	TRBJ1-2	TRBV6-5	ASSYSEQGSYGYT
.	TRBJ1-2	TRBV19	ASSGDGYGYT
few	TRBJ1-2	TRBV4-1	ASSQDENRGNGYT